These 23 T cell receptor beta chains came from one sample sequenced in a study of T cell repertoires in cytomegalovirus infection. Their antigens are not known. One entry per CDR3 protein results from TCRdb running MiXCR on the reads. The sample records hundreds of thousands of distinct CDR3 sequences, around 32% being singletons. Sequencing was performed on cultured CD8+ T cells from PBMCs, taken from culture after CMV antigen stimulation. The receptors here all came from a human donor in good health (CMV status not recorded). Some clones in this sample may be carry-over from other donors' samples.

J is TRBJ2-2 and V is TRBV12-5; D is unclear. The CDR3 has 18 amino acids. V was clipped by 0 bases and J by 1 base, with 15 bases between them. Germline loops: CDR1 LGHNT, CDR2 FRNRAP. DNA for the CDR3: TGTGCTAGTGGTTTGGTAAGAGACATGGAATGGAACACCGGGGAGCTGTTTTTT. Encoded protein: CASGLVRDMEWNTGELFF.

This clonotype has just one count. The rearrangement links TRBV19 to TRBJ1-1, with 9 bases identical to TRBD1. Germline CDR1 reads LNHDA; CDR2 reads SQIVND (reference sequence). This CDR3 spans 15 amino acids. With V trimmed by 0 bases and J by 6 bases, 5 bases remained unmatched. Here the CDR3 reads CASSIDGDRVSEAFF. The CDR3 DNA reads TGTGCCAGTAGTATAGACGGGGACAGGGTCTCTGAAGCTTTCTTT.

Many counts were recorded for this clonotype. The gene calls are TRBV7-9 and TRBJ1-1, with D hard to call. From germline, CDR1 is SEHNR and CDR2 FQNEAQ (reference sequence). The CDR3 is 15 residues long. V gave up 4 bases and J gave up 2 bases, with 14 bases separating them. The CDR3 DNA follows: TGTGCCAGCAGCTCCCCCTCTGGTACCAACACTGAAGCTTTCTTT. Amino acids: CASSSPSGTNTEAFF.

This clonotype was seen only a few times. V gene TRBV12-3 or TRBV12-4 combines with J gene TRBJ2-5, with 7 nucleotides matching TRBD2. V shed 6 bases and J 3 bases; nucleotides not matched to a gene: 7. There are 14 residues in the CDR3. The CDR3: CASRPSAGEETQYF. CDR3 bases: TGTGCCAGCAGGCCCTCGGCGGGGGAAGAGACCCAGTACTTC.

J is TRBJ2-1 and V is TRBV27, with 14 bases identical to TRBD2. CDR3 size: 16 residues. V shed 7 bases and J 9 bases; nucleotides not matched to a gene: 11. Germline V gene data show CDR1 as MNHEY and CDR2 as SMNVEV (reference sequence). In nucleotides, the CDR3 is TGTGCCAGCACCCTGACGACTAGCGGGGGGGCCGGTGAGCAGTTCTTC. The encoded protein is CASTLTTSGGAGEQFF.

The chain employs TRBV28 and TRBJ1-1; 8 nucleotides align to TRBD1. V shed 5 bases, J shed 3 bases, and the junction held 11 bases outside the gene matches. Germline values: CDR1 MDHEN, CDR2 SYDVKM. The CDR3 is 16 amino acids. The CDR3 DNA reads as TGTGCCAGCAGTCCTCAGGGGGCGCGCTGGGACACTGAAGCTTTCTTT. Its translation is CASSPQGARWDTEAFF.

This clonotype was observed many times. In DNA form, the CDR3 reads TGTGCCAGCGCTGGGGGTGATGAGCAGTTCTTC. As protein: CASAGGDEQFF. This chain uses TRBV7-2 with TRBJ2-1; possibly TRBD1 or TRBD2 for D (5 bases each). V dropped 8 bases and J dropped 8 bases, with 10 bases sitting between them. Looked up from germline, CDR1 is SGHTA and CDR2 is FQGNSA. This CDR3 has 11 residues.

The chain couples TRBV20-1 to TRBJ2-1; 7 positions match TRBD2. CDR3 length: 14 residues. J lost 2 bases, V lost 1 base, and 2 bases had no gene match. The germline V gene encodes CDR1 DFQATT and CDR2 SNEGSKA (reference sequence). The CDR3 DNA is TGCAGTGCTAGAGGGGGGGGAGCCTACAATGAGCAGTTCTTC. Protein sequence: CSARGGGAYNEQFF.

This clonotype was detected a few times. This chain connects TRBV28 to TRBJ2-5, with D tentatively TRBD1 or TRBD2 (5 bases each). CDR3 size: 12 residues. Germline CDR1 reads MDHEN; CDR2 reads SYDVKM. Trimming took off 5 bases at V and 3 bases at J, with 7 bases between the two ends. The CDR3 sequence: CASSRDEETQYF. For the CDR3, the DNA is TGTGCCAGCAGTCGGGACGAAGAGACCCAGTACTTC.

This clonotype came up a few times. The chain has TRBV7-6 and TRBJ2-7; D remains unclear. CDR1 SGHVS and CDR2 FNYEAQ come from the germline V gene. The CDR3 spans 13 residues. V lost 3 bases to trimming and J lost 2 bases, with 8 bases between them. The CDR3 loop is CASSLSEPYEQYV. The DNA of the CDR3 is TGTGCCAGCAGCTTGTCAGAACCCTACGAGCAGTACGTC.

The chain uses TRBV19 and TRBJ1-2; the D is unclear. Trimming took off 1 base at V and 13 bases at J, with 16 bases between the two ends. CDR3 length: 13 residues. Germline V gene data show CDR1 as LNHDA and CDR2 as SQIVND (reference sequence). CDR3 bases: TGTGCCAGTAGTATAGTGACCGGTCAGGAGTGCACCTTC. Translating it yields CASSIVTGQECTF.

As concerns this clonotype: A clone one base away is much larger, so this may be a read error. The chain uses TRBV12-3 or TRBV12-4 and TRBJ1-1; the match to TRBD1 covers 7 bases. The CDR3 loop spans 15 amino acids. Written as DNA, the CDR3 is TGTGTCAGCAGTGGCGACGGGACAGCAAACACTGAAGCTTTCTTT. Translation: CVSSGDGTANTEAFF.

The genes are TRBV7-4 and TRBJ1-4; D remains unclear. The CDR3 contains 13 residues. CDR1 is SGHVT and CDR2 is SQSDAQ in the germline V gene. V lost 5 bases and J lost 8, with 12 bases in between. CDR3: CASSPLPEEKLFF. CDR3 DNA: TGTGCCAGCAGCCCCCTCCCGGAGGAAAAACTGTTTTTT.

The chain joins TRBV4-3 to TRBJ2-3; the D is unclear. Trimming took 3 bases from V and 1 from J, leaving 8 bases between them. Germline-derived CDR1 and CDR2 are LGHNA and YSLEER. The CDR3 is made up of 14 amino acids. The CDR3 is CASSQAFGTDTQYF. The CDR3 DNA is TGCGCCAGCAGCCAGGCATTTGGCACAGATACGCAGTATTTT.

The chain uses TRBV6-2 or TRBV6-3 and TRBJ2-7, with 8 bases aligning to TRBD1. V lost 7 bases and J lost 2; bases outside the gene matches: 10. The CDR3 runs 15 residues. Germline V lookup: CDR1 MNHEY, CDR2 SVGEGT. The CDR3 nucleotides are TGTGCCAGCATCCCCCGGGACAGGCCACCCTACGAGCAGTACTTC. Translating it yields CASIPRDRPPYEQYF.

This clonotype was counted many times. The J gene is TRBJ1-2, the V gene TRBV12-3 or TRBV12-4, with a possible D match to TRBD1 (6 bases). Trimming cost V 5 bases and J 6 bases, with 13 bases left between them. CDR3 length equals 13 residues. The CDR3 DNA is TGTGCCAGCAGTCCGGGCGGGGGGCATGGCTACACCTTC. It yields the protein CASSPGGGHGYTF.

V is TRBV27 and J is TRBJ2-1; D not resolved. Germline values: CDR1 MNHEY, CDR2 SMNVEV (reference sequence). Trimming pared 2 bases from V and 2 bases from J, leaving 10 bases between. The CDR3 sequence is 15 residues long. The CDR3: CASSLTETPYNEQFF. CDR3 DNA: TGTGCCAGCAGTTTAACAGAGACACCCTACAATGAGCAGTTCTTC.

This clonotype was counted ten times or more. The chain uses TRBV29-1 and TRBJ2-5; D uncertain. Trimming left V 5 bases short and J 5 bases short, with 15 bases between. This CDR3 has 13 amino acids. The V gene's germline CDR1 is SQVTM and CDR2 ANQGSEA. CDR3 DNA: TGCAGCGTTCGGTTACCACTCCTGGAGACCCAGTACTTC. Its translation: CSVRLPLLETQYF.

The V call is TRBV5-4, the J call TRBJ1-1, with D maybe TRBD1 (5 bases). Trimming left V 0 bases short and J 0 bases short, with 12 bases between. CDR1 and CDR2 (germline): SGHNT, YYREEE (reference sequence). The CDR3 totals 16 residues. The CDR3 nucleotides are TGTGCCAGCAGCTTGGAGAGGGGAACCATGAACACTGAAGCTTTCTTT. Translation gives CASSLERGTMNTEAFF.

This clonotype was seen many times. This chain connects TRBV4-1 to TRBJ2-1, with 9 bases identical to TRBD1. Losses at the gene ends were 0 bases for V and 5 bases for J; bases not matched to a gene: 11. Per the germline V gene, CDR1 is MGHRA and CDR2 is YSYEKL. This CDR3 region has 18 residues. CDR3 nucleotides: TGCGCCAGCAGCCAAGAGGATGTCGGGACAGGGTTAAACAATGAGCAGTTCTTC. Residues: CASSQEDVGTGLNNEQFF.

The V gene is TRBV6-1, the J gene TRBJ2-1; D is perhaps TRBD1 or TRBD2 (6 bases each). Trimming left V 6 bases short and J 4 bases short, with 16 bases between. The CDR3 totals 15 residues. Looked up from germline, CDR1 is MNHNS and CDR2 is SASEGT. CDR3 nucleotides: TGTGCCAGCAGCGGAGGGTCGGGGGCTTACAATGAGCAGTTCTTC. This translates into CASSGGSGAYNEQFF.

This clonotype has a count of ten or more. The rearrangement links TRBV11-2 to TRBJ2-3; TRBD2 matches at 11 bases. The CDR3 length is 15 residues. Germline-derived CDR1 and CDR2 are SGHAT and FQNNGV. The junction had 8 bases not matched to a gene; V was cut back by 6 bases and J by 6 bases. CDR3 coding DNA: TGTGCCAGCAGTTATAGCGGGGGGGCCAGGGATACGCAGTATTTT. This gives the protein CASSYSGGARDTQYF.

In regard to this clonotype: A much larger clonotype is one base distant, so this may be a read error. The chain employs TRBV7-8 and TRBJ2-1; 16 bases agree with TRBD2. The CDR3 loop spans 18 amino acids. Germline V CDR1 and CDR2: SGHVS, FQNEAQ. V shed 1 base and J 10 bases; nucleotides not matched to a gene: 10. The CDR3 DNA follows: TGTGCCAGCAGCTTAGTGGGGCAGGGACTAGCGGGGGGGCACGAGCAGTTCTTC. Protein sequence: CASSLVGQGLAGGHEQFF.